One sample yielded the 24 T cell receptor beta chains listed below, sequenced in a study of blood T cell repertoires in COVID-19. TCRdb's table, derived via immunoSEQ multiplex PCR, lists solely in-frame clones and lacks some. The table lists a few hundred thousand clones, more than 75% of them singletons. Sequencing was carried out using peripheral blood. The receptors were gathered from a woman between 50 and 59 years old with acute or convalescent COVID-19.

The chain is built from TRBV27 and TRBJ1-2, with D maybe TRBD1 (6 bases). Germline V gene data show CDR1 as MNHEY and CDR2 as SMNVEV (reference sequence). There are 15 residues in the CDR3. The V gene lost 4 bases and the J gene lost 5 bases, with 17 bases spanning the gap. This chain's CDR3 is CASSSEERGAYGYTF. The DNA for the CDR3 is TGTGCCAGCAGTTCCGAGGAGCGGGGGGCGTATGGCTACACCTTC.

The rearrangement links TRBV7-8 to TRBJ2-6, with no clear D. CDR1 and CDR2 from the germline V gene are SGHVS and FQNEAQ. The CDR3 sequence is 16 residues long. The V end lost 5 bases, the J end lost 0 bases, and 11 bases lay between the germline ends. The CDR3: CASSLLSLSGANVLTF. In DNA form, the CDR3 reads TGTGCCAGCAGCCTCCTTAGCCTCTCTGGGGCCAACGTCCTGACTTTC.

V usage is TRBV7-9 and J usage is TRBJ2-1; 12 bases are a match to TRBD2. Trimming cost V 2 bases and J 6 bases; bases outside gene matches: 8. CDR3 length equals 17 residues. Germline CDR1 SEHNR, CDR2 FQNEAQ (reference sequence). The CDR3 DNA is TGTGCCAGCAGCTTAAGGCTAGCGGGAGGGGTGGGCAATGAGCAGTTCTTC. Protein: CASSLRLAGGVGNEQFF. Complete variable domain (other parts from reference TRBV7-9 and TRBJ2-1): DTGVSQNPRHKITKRGQNVTFRCDPISEHNRLYWYRQTLGQGPEFLTYFQNEAQLEKSRLLSDRFSAERPKGSFSTLEIQRTEQGDSAMYLCASSLRLAGGVGNEQFFGPGTRLTVL.

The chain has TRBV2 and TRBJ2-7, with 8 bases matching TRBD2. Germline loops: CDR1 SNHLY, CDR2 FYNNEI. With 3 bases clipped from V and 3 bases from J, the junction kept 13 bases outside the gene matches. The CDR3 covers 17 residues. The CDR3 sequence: CASSEASGYGLFYEQYF. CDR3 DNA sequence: TGTGCCAGCAGTGAGGCTAGCGGGTACGGCCTTTTCTACGAGCAGTACTTC.

The CDR3 nucleotides read TGTGCCACCAGCAGGGCCGGGGGGGGAGATACGCAGTATTTT. Its translation: CATSRAGGGDTQYF. The rearrangement links TRBV15 to TRBJ2-3, with TRBD2 matching over 8 bases. Trimming removed 3 bases from V and 5 bases from J; junction bases left unmatched: 4. The CDR3 consists of 14 residues. Germline values: CDR1 LNHNV, CDR2 YYDKDF (reference sequence).

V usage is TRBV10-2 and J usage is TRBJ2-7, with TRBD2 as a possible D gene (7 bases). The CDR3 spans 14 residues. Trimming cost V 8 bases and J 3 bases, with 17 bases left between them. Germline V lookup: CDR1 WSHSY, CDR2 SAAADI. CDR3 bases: TGCGCCAGCCGAGAGGGGGGGGGTCTCTACGAGCAGTACTTC. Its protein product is CASREGGGLYEQYF.

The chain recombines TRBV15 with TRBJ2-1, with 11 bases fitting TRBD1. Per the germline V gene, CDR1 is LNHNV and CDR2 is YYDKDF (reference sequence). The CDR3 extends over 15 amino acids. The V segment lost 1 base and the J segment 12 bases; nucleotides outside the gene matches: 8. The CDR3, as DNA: TGTGCCACCAGCAGAGGAGGACAGGGGGCTCAGTTGCAGTTCTTC. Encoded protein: CATSRGGQGAQLQFF.

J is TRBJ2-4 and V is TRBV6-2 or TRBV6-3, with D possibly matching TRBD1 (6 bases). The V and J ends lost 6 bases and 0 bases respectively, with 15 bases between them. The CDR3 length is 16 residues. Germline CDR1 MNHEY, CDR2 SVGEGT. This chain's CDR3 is CASSQDRELAKNIQYF. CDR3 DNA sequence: TGTGCCAGCAGCCAGGACAGAGAATTAGCCAAAAACATTCAGTACTTC.

This CDR3 reads CASSLEGHQPQHF. DNA for the CDR3: TGCGCCAGCAGCTTAGAGGGCCATCAGCCCCAGCATTTT. V usage is TRBV5-1 and J usage is TRBJ1-5; D uncertain. The CDR3 length is 13 residues. V was cut by 2 bases and J by 5 bases, with 8 bases left in between. Germline V lookup: CDR1 SGHRS, CDR2 YFSETQ.

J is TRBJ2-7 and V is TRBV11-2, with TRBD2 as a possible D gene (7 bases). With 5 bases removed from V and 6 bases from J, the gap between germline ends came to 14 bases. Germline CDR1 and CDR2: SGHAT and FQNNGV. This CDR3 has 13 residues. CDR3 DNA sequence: TGTGCCAGCAGCCTGGGGGGGCCGGTCGAGCAGTACTTC. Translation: CASSLGGPVEQYF.

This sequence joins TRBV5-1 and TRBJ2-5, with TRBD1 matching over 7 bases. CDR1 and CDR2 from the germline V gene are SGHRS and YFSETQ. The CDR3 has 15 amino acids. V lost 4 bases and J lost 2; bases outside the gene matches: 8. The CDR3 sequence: CASSTTQQGQETQYF. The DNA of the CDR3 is TGCGCCAGCAGCACAACACAACAGGGGCAAGAGACCCAGTACTTC.

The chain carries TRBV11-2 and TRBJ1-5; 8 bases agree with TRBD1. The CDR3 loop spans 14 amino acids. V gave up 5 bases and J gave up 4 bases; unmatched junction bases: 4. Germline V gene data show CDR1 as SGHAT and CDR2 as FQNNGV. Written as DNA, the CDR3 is TGTGCCAGCAGCGCACGGACAGGGAATCAGCCCCAGCATTTT. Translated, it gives CASSARTGNQPQHF.

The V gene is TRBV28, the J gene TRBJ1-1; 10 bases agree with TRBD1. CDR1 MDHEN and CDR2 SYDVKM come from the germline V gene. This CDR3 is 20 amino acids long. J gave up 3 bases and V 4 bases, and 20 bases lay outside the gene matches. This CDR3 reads CASSSSIRFGTGARDTEAFF. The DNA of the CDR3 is TGTGCCAGCAGTTCCTCTATCCGATTCGGGACAGGGGCCCGAGACACTGAAGCTTTCTTT.

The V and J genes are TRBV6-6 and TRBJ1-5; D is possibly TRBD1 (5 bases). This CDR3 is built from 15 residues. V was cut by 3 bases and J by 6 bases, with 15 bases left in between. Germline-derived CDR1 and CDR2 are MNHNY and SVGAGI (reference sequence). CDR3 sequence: CASSYRAGNAQPQHF. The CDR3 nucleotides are TGTGCCAGCAGTTATAGGGCAGGGAATGCTCAGCCCCAGCATTTT.

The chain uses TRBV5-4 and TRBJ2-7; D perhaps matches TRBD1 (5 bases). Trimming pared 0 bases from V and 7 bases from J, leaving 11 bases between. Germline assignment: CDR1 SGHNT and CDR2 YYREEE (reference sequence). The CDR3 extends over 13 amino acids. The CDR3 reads CASSLDHRKEQYF. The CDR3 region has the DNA TGTGCCAGCAGCTTGGATCACAGGAAAGAGCAGTACTTC.

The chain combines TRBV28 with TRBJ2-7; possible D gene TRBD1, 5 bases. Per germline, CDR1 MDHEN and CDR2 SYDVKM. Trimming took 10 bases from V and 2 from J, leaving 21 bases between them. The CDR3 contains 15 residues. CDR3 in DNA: TGTGCCACCCACACACAGGCCCGGCGTCCCTACGAGCAGTACTTC. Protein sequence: CATHTQARRPYEQYF.

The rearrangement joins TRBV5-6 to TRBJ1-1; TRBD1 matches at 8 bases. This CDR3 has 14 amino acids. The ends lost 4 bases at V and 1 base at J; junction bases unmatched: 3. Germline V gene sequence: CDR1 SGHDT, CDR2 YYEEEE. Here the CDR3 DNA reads TGTGCCAGCAGCCCCGACAGGGGGAACACTGAAGCTTTCTTT. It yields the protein CASSPDRGNTEAFF. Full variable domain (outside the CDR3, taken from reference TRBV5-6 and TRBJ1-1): DAGVTQSPTHLIKTRGQQVTLRCSPKSGHDTVSWYQQALGQGPQFIFQYYEEEERQRGNFPDRFSGHQFPNYSSELNVNALLLGDSALYLCASSPDRGNTEAFFGQGTRLTVV.

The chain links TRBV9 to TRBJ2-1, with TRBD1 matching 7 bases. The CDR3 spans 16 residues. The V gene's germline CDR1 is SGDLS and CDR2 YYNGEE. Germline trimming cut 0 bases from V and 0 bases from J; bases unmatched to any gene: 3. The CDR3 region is CASSVGDSISYNEQFF. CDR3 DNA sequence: TGTGCCAGCAGCGTAGGGGACAGTATCTCCTACAATGAGCAGTTCTTC.

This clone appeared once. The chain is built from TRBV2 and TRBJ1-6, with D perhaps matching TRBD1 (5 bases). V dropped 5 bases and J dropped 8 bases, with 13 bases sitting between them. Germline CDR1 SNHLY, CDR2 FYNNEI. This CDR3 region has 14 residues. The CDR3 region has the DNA TGTGCCAGCAGTCAGGGTTTTCAATATTCACCCCTCCACTTT. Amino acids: CASSQGFQYSPLHF.

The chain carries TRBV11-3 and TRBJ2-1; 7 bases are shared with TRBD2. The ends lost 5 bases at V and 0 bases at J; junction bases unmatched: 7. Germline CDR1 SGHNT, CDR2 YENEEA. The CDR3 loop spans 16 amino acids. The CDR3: CASSPGGSVSYNEQFF. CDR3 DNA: TGTGCCAGCAGCCCGGGAGGTAGTGTCTCCTACAATGAGCAGTTCTTC.

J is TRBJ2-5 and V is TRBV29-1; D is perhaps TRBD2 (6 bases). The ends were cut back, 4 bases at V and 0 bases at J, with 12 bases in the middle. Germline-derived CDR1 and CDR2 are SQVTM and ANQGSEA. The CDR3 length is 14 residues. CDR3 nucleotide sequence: TGCAGCGTTGCGGGCGGGAAGTACCAAGAGACCCAGTACTTC. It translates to CSVAGGKYQETQYF.

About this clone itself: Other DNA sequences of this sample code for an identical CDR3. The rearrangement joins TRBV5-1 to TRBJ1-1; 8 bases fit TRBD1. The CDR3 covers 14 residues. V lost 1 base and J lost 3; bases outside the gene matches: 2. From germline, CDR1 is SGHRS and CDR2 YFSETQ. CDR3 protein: CASSLTGGDTEAFF. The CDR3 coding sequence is TGCGCCAGCAGCTTGACAGGGGGGGACACTGAAGCTTTCTTT.

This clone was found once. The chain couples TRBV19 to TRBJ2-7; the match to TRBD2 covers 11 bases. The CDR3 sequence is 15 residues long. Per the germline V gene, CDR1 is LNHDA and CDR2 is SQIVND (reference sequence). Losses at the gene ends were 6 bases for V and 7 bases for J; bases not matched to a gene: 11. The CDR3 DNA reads TGTGCCAGTAGAGCCCACCTACTAGCGGGAGAAGAGCAGTACTTC. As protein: CASRAHLLAGEEQYF.

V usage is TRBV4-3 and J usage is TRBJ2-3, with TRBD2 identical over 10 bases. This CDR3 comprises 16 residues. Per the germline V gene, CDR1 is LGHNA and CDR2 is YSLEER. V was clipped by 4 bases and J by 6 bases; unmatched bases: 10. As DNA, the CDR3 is TGCGCCAGCAGCCGGGATCTAGCGGGAGAATCGGATACGCAGTATTTT. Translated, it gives CASSRDLAGESDTQYF.